These T cell receptor beta chains were read from a single sample in a study of T cell repertoires in cytomegalovirus infection. TCRdb used MiXCR to reprocess the reads, holding one entry per CDR3 protein. The sample carries 680,000 or so distinct CDR3 sequences, around 35% recorded once. No antigens are known for them. Specimen: cultured PBMCs, collected from culture after CMV antigen stimulation. The origin of the receptors is a human donor in good health (CMV status not recorded). Some clones in this sample may be carry-over from other donors' samples. Both conserved end residues are trimmed from each CDR3.

v_gene | CDR3aa
TRBV7-8 | ASSLLGTANTEAF
TRBV12-3/TRBV12-4 | ASSHPLRGQPQH
TRBV28 | ASRKRRGGVVPDTQY
TRBV7-2 | ASSSGYREQF
TRBV12-3/TRBV12-4 | ASSSGAFSEAF
TRBV7-2 | ASSFNQGGGEKLF
TRBV12-3/TRBV12-4 | ASSFGSAGFNQPQH
TRBV7-9 | ASTPAGGFGGYT
TRBV11-3 | ASSPDRGIADTQY
TRBV20-1 | SARDWGQGGTGANEKLF
TRBV7-2 | ASSPETVQETQY
TRBV7-8 | ASSLGAAQIGRVDSPLH
TRBV18 | ASSPVIHSEKLF
TRBV12-3/TRBV12-4 | ASSLGGKGLEKLF
TRBV28 | ASSVRDEQF
TRBV28 | ASRSGGNTGELF
TRBV4-1 | ASSPRQDIQY
TRBV2 | ASSTTGKETQY
TRBV20-1 | SAILDRGSLYGYT
TRBV27 | ASSFTQGTGYT
TRBV28 | ASSFGGARGANVLT
TRBV4-2 | ASSQAAGTYNEQF
TRBV7-8 | ASSSLAGGPLGTDTQY
TRBV4-1 | ASSRWTGNEKLF
TRBV2 | ASSEVGDRGSYEQY
TRBV5-4 | ASSPRPSGGAPGANVLT
TRBV10-3 | AISPGTSGQETQY
TRBV5-4 | ASSPEALSETQY
TRBV7-2 | ASSLIGTAGNTIY
TRBV4-1 | ASSQDEGTEKLF
TRBV7-8 | ASSLDRANQETQY
TRBV2 | ASGWRGPFNEQF
TRBV7-8 | ASSTLWGINEQF
TRBV14 | ASSLIPGLAQETQY
TRBV6-6 | ASKEPRGVSYNSPLH
TRBV7-2 | ASSSDRRAQY
TRBV3-1 | ASSQVGTGGEKLF
TRBV6-5 | ASSYRAASTDTQY
TRBV20-1 | SASVRGQTYEQY
TRBV11-2 | ASSSLKGKRAVITQY
TRBV6-2/TRBV6-3 | ASSYITRRDSPSSYGYT
TRBV2 | ASSDTVSGNTIY
TRBV19 | ASRAGHSFEQY
TRBV6-2/TRBV6-3 | ATDRGPHYEQY
TRBV11-3 | ASSSDVGGNEQF
TRBV7-2 | ASSPGTSGSGTDTQY
TRBV19 | ASSMSRTDNEQF
TRBV4-1 | ASAGSRARDTQY
TRBV7-6 | ASSLMGRGPTDTQY
TRBV12-3/TRBV12-4 | ASSRDRRAPLH
TRBV15 | ATSTRQGWDSPLH
TRBV7-8 | ASSFAPGNTYT
TRBV2 | ASRKESLTTGELF
TRBV7-9 | ASSTGPRNTIY
TRBV7-2 | ASSFRAGGSDTQY
TRBV7-9 | ASSSLPLNNEKLF
TRBV6-1 | ASSPQPDGYTEAF